The 29 T cell receptor beta chains in this list originate from one sample, sequenced in a study of radiotherapy plus CTLA-4 blockade in lung cancer. Clones were sequenced by immunoSEQ multiplex PCR, and TCRdb holds only the in-frame ones, with some missing. The sample carries around 49,000 clones, roughly 85% recorded once. The sequencing used peripheral blood, collected from a patient treated with radiotherapy plus ipilimumab. The receptors come from a human donor with non-small cell lung cancer whose response to radiotherapy plus ipilimumab could not be evaluated.

The genes are TRBV7-8 and TRBJ2-7; D unresolved. This CDR3 has 13 residues. Germline CDR1 SGHVS, CDR2 FQNEAQ. Trimming took 2 bases from V and 6 from J, leaving 11 bases between them. As DNA, the CDR3 is TGTGCCAGCAGCTTACCGCTGATCGGCGAGCAGTACTTC. Translating gives CASSLPLIGEQYF.

This clone was counted once. The chain recombines TRBV5-1 with TRBJ2-1; D possibly corresponds to TRBD2 (6 bases). Trimming removed 4 bases at V and 6 bases at J, with 17 bases between. The CDR3 totals 15 residues. Germline V gives CDR1 SGHRS, CDR2 YFSETQ. The DNA of the CDR3 is TGCGCCAGCAGCCCCACCGGGACTGCCCCCAATGAGCAGTTCTTC. This gives the protein CASSPTGTAPNEQFF.

The chain employs TRBV4-2 and TRBJ2-2, with a tentative D call TRBD2 (6 bases). Trimming cost V 2 bases and J 1 base, with 20 bases left between them. The CDR3 sequence is 19 residues long. CDR1 is LGHNA, CDR2 YNFKEQ, per germline. CDR3 in amino acids: CASSQSLVGDSMNTGELFF. The DNA for the CDR3 is TGTGCCAGCAGCCAAAGTTTAGTGGGGGACTCAATGAACACCGGGGAGCTGTTTTTT.

This clone was recorded once. V usage is TRBV5-5 and J usage is TRBJ1-4, with 7 positions matching TRBD1. Germline CDR1 and CDR2: SGHKS and YYEKEE (reference sequence). V was clipped by 4 bases and J by 8 bases; unmatched bases: 14. This CDR3 contains 16 residues. CDR3 amino acids: CASSPLRRQGEEKLFF. CDR3 nucleotide sequence: TGTGCCAGCAGCCCCCTTCGACGGCAGGGGGAAGAAAAACTGTTTTTT.

This clone was counted a single time. This CDR3 is CASRPKTRGGSYGYTF. CDR3 coding DNA: TGTGCCAGCAGGCCAAAAACCCGGGGGGGCTCGTATGGCTACACCTTC. This rearrangement joins TRBV5-8 to TRBJ1-2; the D gene is possibly TRBD1 (6 bases). V lost 5 bases and J 5 bases, leaving 22 bases between the germline ends. CDR3 length: 16 amino acids. Germline lookup yields CDR1 SGHTS and CDR2 YDEGEE.

The count of this clone is one. J is TRBJ2-3 and V is TRBV15; 7 nucleotides align to TRBD1. The J segment lost 1 base and the V segment lost 1 base, leaving 5 bases of the junction unmatched. Looked up from germline, CDR1 is LNHNV and CDR2 is YYDKDF (reference sequence). The CDR3 length is 16 residues. CDR3 in DNA: TGTGCCACCAGCAGAGTTGAGGGGGCTGGCACAGATACGCAGTATTTT. As protein: CATSRVEGAGTDTQYF.

The chain carries TRBV7-2 and TRBJ1-5; D is undetermined. The V gene lost 7 bases and the J gene lost 1 base, with 17 bases spanning the gap. The CDR3 spans 16 residues. The germline CDR1 and CDR2 sequences are SGHTA and FQGNSA. The CDR3 loop reads CASTLAGVASNQPQHF. CDR3 bases: TGTGCCAGCACCCTGGCCGGAGTCGCGAGCAATCAGCCCCAGCATTTT.

The chain joins TRBV28 to TRBJ1-3, with 7 bases that match TRBD1. CDR3 size: 14 residues. With 7 bases clipped from V and 4 bases from J, the junction kept 7 bases outside the gene matches. Per the germline V gene, CDR1 is MDHEN and CDR2 is SYDVKM. CDR3 region: CASTMTGSGNTIYF. The CDR3 region has the DNA TGTGCCAGCACCATGACAGGGTCGGGAAACACCATATATTTT.

This chain connects TRBV27 to TRBJ1-1; TRBD1 matches at 7 bases. The CDR3 has 14 residues. The germline V gene has CDR1 MNHEY and CDR2 SMNVEV (reference sequence). The V segment lost 9 bases and the J segment 1 base; nucleotides outside the gene matches: 8. CDR3: CARPPDRRNTEAFF. In nucleotides, the CDR3 is TGTGCCAGACCCCCGGACAGGAGGAACACTGAAGCTTTCTTT.

Here the CDR3 reads CASSWDRDRDTQYF. The CDR3 DNA sequence: TGTGCCAGCAGTTGGGACAGGGATAGAGATACGCAGTATTTT. The V call is TRBV6-5, the J call TRBJ2-3; 9 bases are shared with TRBD1. Germline lookup yields CDR1 MNHEY and CDR2 SVGAGI. The CDR3 covers 14 residues. V lost 4 bases, J lost 5 bases, and 4 bases stayed unmatched.

The chain employs TRBV7-9 and TRBJ2-2, with D perhaps matching TRBD1 (6 bases). Trimming pared 5 bases from V and 1 base from J, leaving 11 bases between. This CDR3 region has 15 residues. Germline CDR1 SEHNR, CDR2 FQNEAQ (reference sequence). The CDR3 sequence: CASSTRTENTGELFF. In nucleotides, the CDR3 is TGTGCCAGCAGCACCAGGACAGAGAACACCGGGGAGCTGTTTTTT.

This clone was counted only a few times. V is TRBV29-1 and J is TRBJ2-2; the match to TRBD1 covers 9 bases. The CDR3 length is 15 residues. Germline trimming cut 6 bases from V and 4 bases from J; bases unmatched to any gene: 9. The germline V gene encodes CDR1 SQVTM and CDR2 ANQGSEA. In DNA form, the CDR3 reads TGCAGCGTAGAACAGGGGGCGCGGGCCACCGGGGAGCTGTTTTTT. Amino acids: CSVEQGARATGELFF.

The V and J genes are TRBV11-2 and TRBJ2-7; 10 bases map to TRBD1. Trimming removed 1 base from V and 5 bases from J; junction bases left unmatched: 8. CDR3 length equals 16 residues. CDR1 is SGHAT and CDR2 is FQNNGV in the germline V gene. CDR3 nucleotides: TGTGCCAGCAGCTTAGTATTTGGGACAGGGGTAAACGAGCAGTACTTC. It encodes CASSLVFGTGVNEQYF.

The chain is built from TRBV11-2 and TRBJ1-1, with D perhaps TRBD1 (6 bases). The germline V gene encodes CDR1 SGHAT and CDR2 FQNNGV. CDR3 length: 19 residues. The V gene lost 2 bases and the J gene lost 3 bases, with 25 bases spanning the gap. CDR3 DNA sequence: TGTGCCAGCAGCTTACTAGTGGGGGGGGCGCGTATTCGTGACACTGAAGCTTTCTTT. Amino acid sequence: CASSLLVGGARIRDTEAFF.

J is TRBJ1-1 and V is TRBV27; 7 bases line up with TRBD1. Germline V CDR1 and CDR2: MNHEY, SMNVEV (reference sequence). The V and J ends lost 6 bases and 1 base, in that order; junction bases with no gene match: 2. This CDR3 contains 13 residues. The CDR3 DNA is TGTGCCAGCAGAACAGGGGAGAACACTGAAGCTTTCTTT. Translating gives CASRTGENTEAFF.

The table lists this clone with a few counts. The V and J genes are TRBV2 and TRBJ1-2, with 10 bases aligning to TRBD1. The ends lost 0 bases at V and 9 bases at J; junction bases unmatched: 7. The CDR3 loop spans 15 amino acids. CDR1 SNHLY and CDR2 FYNNEI come from the germline V gene. The CDR3 is CASSEALGTGASYTF. The CDR3, as DNA: TGTGCCAGCAGTGAAGCGCTCGGGACAGGGGCTAGCTACACCTTC.

The rearrangement joins TRBV6-5 to TRBJ2-7; 8 bases match TRBD2. The CDR3 loop spans 15 amino acids. Germline V gene sequence: CDR1 MNHEY, CDR2 SVGAGI. Trimming removed 0 bases from V and 4 bases from J; junction bases left unmatched: 5. CDR3 sequence reads: CASSYSKLAEYEQYF. The CDR3 DNA reads TGTGCCAGCAGTTACTCGAAACTAGCGGAATACGAGCAGTACTTC.

The J gene is TRBJ1-4, the V gene TRBV5-1; D remains unclear. This CDR3 spans 15 amino acids. The germline gives CDR1 SGHRS, CDR2 YFSETQ. Trimming removed 2 bases at V and 0 bases at J, with 8 bases between. DNA of the CDR3: TGCGCCAGCAGCTTCTTATTTCCAACTAATGAAAAACTGTTTTTT. Translating gives CASSFLFPTNEKLFF.

The V call is TRBV27, the J call TRBJ1-2; unclear D gene. Germline CDR1 and CDR2: MNHEY and SMNVEV (reference sequence). The CDR3 covers 16 residues. The V end was cut by 5 bases, the J end by 8 bases, with 24 bases between. CDR3: CASSQRPLEGLSGYTF. CDR3 nucleotides: TGTGCCAGCAGTCAAAGGCCGCTCGAGGGCTTAAGCGGCTACACCTTC.

The chain carries TRBV9 and TRBJ2-7; D remains ambiguous. V gave up 0 bases and J gave up 6 bases, with 10 bases separating them. Germline CDR1 is SGDLS and CDR2 is YYNGEE. The CDR3 is 13 residues long. CDR3 loop: CASSVEIRSEQYF. The DNA for the CDR3 is TGTGCCAGCAGCGTAGAGATACGGTCCGAGCAGTACTTC.

This sequence joins TRBV9 and TRBJ2-2; possible D gene TRBD1, 5 bases. The CDR3 is 16 residues long. V dropped 4 bases and J dropped 0 bases, with 13 bases sitting between them. Germline V lookup: CDR1 SGDLS, CDR2 YYNGEE. In nucleotides, the CDR3 is TGTGCCAGCAGCCCCCAGGGTAGGGCGAACACCGGGGAGCTGTTTTTT. It codes for CASSPQGRANTGELFF. Complete variable domain (other parts from reference TRBV9 and TRBJ2-2): DSGVTQTPKHLITATGQRVTLRCSPRSGDLSVYWYQQSLDQGLQFLIQYYNGEERAKGNILERFSAQQFPDLHSELNLSSLELGDSALYFCASSPQGRANTGELFFGEGSRLTVL.

The CDR3 protein is CASSQVYRGLQPQHF. The CDR3 region has the DNA TGTGCCAGCAGTCAGGTGTACAGGGGGCTTCAGCCCCAGCATTTT. The chain carries TRBV28 and TRBJ1-5, with TRBD1 identical over 9 bases. V was clipped by 5 bases and J by 6 bases; unmatched bases: 8. The CDR3 sequence is 15 residues long. From germline, CDR1 is MDHEN and CDR2 SYDVKM.

The CDR3 loop reads CASSFRTSGKYNEQFF. The DNA for the CDR3 is TGTGCCAGCAGTTTCCGGACTAGCGGGAAATACAATGAGCAGTTCTTC. The chain combines TRBV6-5 with TRBJ2-1; TRBD2 matches 12 bases. Germline values: CDR1 MNHEY, CDR2 SVGAGI. V shed 4 bases, J shed 4 bases, and the junction held 5 bases outside the gene matches. CDR3 size: 16 residues.

V and J are TRBV7-2 and TRBJ2-3, with D maybe TRBD2 (6 bases). The CDR3 spans 16 residues. The germline V gene has CDR1 SGHTA and CDR2 FQGNSA. The V and J ends lost 2 bases and 0 bases respectively, with 12 bases between them. Here the CDR3 DNA reads TGTGCCAGCAGCTTACGCCGGGAGTCAAGCACAGATACGCAGTATTTT. Translation: CASSLRRESSTDTQYF.

V usage is TRBV7-2 and J usage is TRBJ2-2; possibly TRBD2 for D (6 bases). The CDR3 is 16 amino acids. Germline V gene lookup returns CDR1 SGHTA and CDR2 FQGNSA. Trimming left V 2 bases short and J 9 bases short, with 19 bases between. CDR3 nucleotides: TGTGCCAGCAGCTTAAATGCCGCGGGAATTTCGAGGGAGCTGTTTTTT. Translated, it gives CASSLNAAGISRELFF.

V and J are TRBV5-1 and TRBJ2-3; D call uncertain. This CDR3 has 15 residues. Trimming shortened V by 0 bases and J by 8 bases, and 16 bases separated the two germline ends. The germline V gene has CDR1 SGHRS and CDR2 YFSETQ. In nucleotides, the CDR3 is TGCGCCAGCAGCTTGGCCATGGGTGGAGAAGGTACGCAGTATTTT. Encoded protein: CASSLAMGGEGTQYF.

This rearrangement joins TRBV7-9 to TRBJ2-6, with D possibly matching TRBD1 (5 bases). Germline V gene sequence: CDR1 SEHNR, CDR2 FQNEAQ (reference sequence). Trimming took off 5 bases at V and 1 base at J, with 9 bases between the two ends. The CDR3 totals 15 residues. The CDR3 coding sequence is TGTGCCAGCAGCACCCACAGGTCTGGGGCCAACGTCCTGACTTTC. Translating it yields CASSTHRSGANVLTF.

This clone was counted once. The rearrangement uses TRBV27 and TRBJ2-1, with 13 nucleotides matching TRBD2. Germline V lookup: CDR1 MNHEY, CDR2 SMNVEV (reference sequence). The CDR3 spans 16 residues. Germline trimming cut 4 bases from V and 7 bases from J; bases unmatched to any gene: 7. The CDR3, as DNA: TGTGCCAGCAGTTCGGGACTAGCGGGAATCAAAAATGAGCAGTTCTTC. Amino acid sequence: CASSSGLAGIKNEQFF.

This rearrangement joins TRBV4-3 to TRBJ2-3, with 7 bases fitting TRBD2. The V segment lost 1 base and the J segment 1 base; nucleotides outside the gene matches: 14. Germline V gives CDR1 LGHNA, CDR2 YSLEER. The CDR3 consists of 19 residues. CDR3 region: CASSQVLGTTFDGTDTQYF. CDR3 coding DNA: TGCGCCAGCAGCCAAGTACTAGGGACTACCTTTGACGGCACAGATACGCAGTATTTT.